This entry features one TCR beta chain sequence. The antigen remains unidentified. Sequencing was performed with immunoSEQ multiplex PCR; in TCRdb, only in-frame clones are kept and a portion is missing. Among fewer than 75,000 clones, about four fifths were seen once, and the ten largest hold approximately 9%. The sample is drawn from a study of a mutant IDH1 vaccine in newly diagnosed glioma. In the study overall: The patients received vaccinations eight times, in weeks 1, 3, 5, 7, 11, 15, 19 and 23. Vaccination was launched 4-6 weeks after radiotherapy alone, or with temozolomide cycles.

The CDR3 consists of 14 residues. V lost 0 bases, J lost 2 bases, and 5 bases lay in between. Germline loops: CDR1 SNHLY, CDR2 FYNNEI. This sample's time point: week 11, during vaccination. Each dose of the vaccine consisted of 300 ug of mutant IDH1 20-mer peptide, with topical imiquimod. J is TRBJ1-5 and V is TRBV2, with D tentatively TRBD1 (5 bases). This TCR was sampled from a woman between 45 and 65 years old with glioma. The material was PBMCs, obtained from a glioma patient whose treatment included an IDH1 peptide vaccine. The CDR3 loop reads CASSEARGNQPQHF. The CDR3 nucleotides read TGTGCCAGCAGTGAAGCCAGGGGCAATCAGCCCCAGCATTTT.